These 16 T cell receptor beta chains were all obtained from the same sample, sequenced in a study of blood T cell repertoires in COVID-19. The table came from immunoSEQ multiplex PCR; TCRdb's copy has only in-frame clones and leaves some out. Here the sample spans around 100,000 clones, around four fifths being singletons. Sequenced sample: peripheral blood. Every receptor here comes from a woman aged 65 to 85 with acute or convalescent COVID-19.

This chain connects TRBV6-6 to TRBJ1-5; TRBD1 agrees at 8 bases. The CDR3 has 14 amino acids. Germline-derived CDR1 and CDR2 are MNHNY and SVGAGI (reference sequence). With 5 bases clipped from V and 4 bases from J, the junction kept 4 bases outside the gene matches. Here the CDR3 DNA reads TGTGCCAGCAGTCCTCGACAGGGGAATCAGCCCCAGCATTTT. It is translated as CASSPRQGNQPQHF.

The count of this clone is one. This chain uses TRBV5-1 with TRBJ2-3; the match to TRBD1 covers 8 bases. This CDR3 has 16 amino acids. The trim removed 3 bases at V and 0 bases at J, leaving 6 bases unmatched. The germline V gene encodes CDR1 SGHRS and CDR2 YFSETQ. CDR3 bases: TGCGCCAGCAGCTGGGGGGACAGGCTTAGCACAGATACGCAGTATTTT. It yields the protein CASSWGDRLSTDTQYF.

V is TRBV7-2 and J is TRBJ1-2; perhaps TRBD1 as D (5 bases). The CDR3 spans 16 residues. Trimming left V 1 base short and J 4 bases short, with 16 bases between. Germline CDR1 and CDR2: SGHTA and FQGNSA. In nucleotides, the CDR3 is TGTGCCAGCAGCTTAGGATCGGTCCAGGGTGTCTATGGCTACACCTTC. It codes for CASSLGSVQGVYGYTF.

The rearrangement joins TRBV3-1 (or the pseudogene TRBV3-2) to TRBJ1-2; possibly TRBD1 for D (6 bases). Trimming took off 5 bases at V and 7 bases at J, with 17 bases between the two ends. Per the germline V gene, CDR1 is LGHDT and CDR2 is YNNKEL (reference sequence). CDR3 length: 14 amino acids. CDR3: CASSGLGGDAGYTF. The CDR3 DNA sequence: TGTGCCAGCAGCGGCCTAGGGGGGGACGCTGGCTACACCTTC.

The rearrangement links TRBV7-2 to TRBJ2-7; a weak D match, TRBD2 (5 bases). CDR1 is SGHTA and CDR2 is FQGNSA in the germline V gene. The germline V and J ends were trimmed by 0 bases and 6 bases, with 9 bases remaining between them. This CDR3 spans 13 amino acids. DNA of the CDR3: TGTGCCAGCAGCTTAGCCGACGGAGGCGAGCAGTACGTC. It encodes CASSLADGGEQYV.

The chain's CDR3 is CASSQDTGGGGYTF. The CDR3, as DNA: TGTGCCAGCAGCCAAGATACAGGGGGTGGAGGCTACACCTTC. The chain combines TRBV3-1 (or the pseudogene TRBV3-2) with TRBJ1-2; TRBD1 matches at 8 bases. V gave up 0 bases and J gave up 8 bases; unmatched junction bases: 5. The CDR3 covers 14 residues. Germline-derived CDR1 and CDR2 are LGHDT and YNNKEL (reference sequence).

This clone was detected only a few times. The chain combines TRBV30 with TRBJ2-1; 8 bases are shared with TRBD1. CDR1 is GTSNPN, CDR2 SVGIG, per germline (reference sequence). The CDR3 is 11 residues long. The V and J ends lost 0 bases and 16 bases, in that order; junction bases with no gene match: 5. The CDR3 sequence: CAWSVRDRNFF. DNA of the CDR3: TGTGCCTGGAGTGTTCGGGACAGGAATTTCTTC.

This chain joins TRBV11-2 and TRBJ1-2; the D gene is possibly TRBD1 (5 bases). Per germline, CDR1 SGHAT and CDR2 FQNNGV. The CDR3 is made up of 12 amino acids. V lost 5 bases and J 2 bases, leaving 6 bases between the germline ends. The CDR3 loop reads CASSGANYGYTF. The CDR3 nucleotides read TGTGCCAGCAGCGGGGCCAACTATGGCTACACCTTC.

This clone is labeled medium-sized. CDR3 in amino acids: CSLGRLDTEAFF. CDR3 DNA sequence: TGCAGCTTGGGGAGGCTGGACACTGAAGCTTTCTTT. The chain is built from TRBV29-1 and TRBJ1-1; no reliable D call. The CDR3 sequence is 12 residues long. CDR1 is SQVTM and CDR2 is ANQGSEA in the germline V gene. Trimming cost V 8 bases and J 3 bases, with 13 bases left between them. Full variable domain (missing parts from reference TRBV29-1 and TRBJ1-1): SAVISQKPSRDICQRGTSLTIQCQVDSQVTMMFWYRQQPGQSLTLIATANQGSEATYESGFVIDKFPISRPNLTFSTLTVSNMSPEDSSIYLCSLGRLDTEAFFGQGTRLTVV.

The chain has TRBV5-1 and TRBJ1-4, with TRBD1 matching 12 bases. This CDR3 is 16 amino acids long. The V gene's germline CDR1 is SGHRS and CDR2 YFSETQ. After removal of 2 bases from V and 8 bases from J, the junction contained 7 bases not matched to a gene. In DNA form, the CDR3 reads TGCGCCAGCAGCTTCGCATGGGACAGGGGGCCCGAAAAACTGTTTTTT. Its translation: CASSFAWDRGPEKLFF.

CDR3 sequence (DNA): TGTGCCAGCAGTGAGAGGGGGACGCACACAGATACGCAGTATTTT. It yields the protein CASSERGTHTDTQYF. The chain couples TRBV9 to TRBJ2-3, with D possibly matching TRBD1 (6 bases). V shed 5 bases and J shed 2 bases, with 15 bases lying between them. This CDR3 has 15 amino acids. Germline CDR1 reads SGDLS; CDR2 reads YYNGEE.

The CDR3 protein is CASSLMAAGNTIYF. Written as DNA, the CDR3 is TGTGCCAGCAGCTTGATGGCTGCTGGAAACACCATATATTTT. This sequence joins TRBV5-4 and TRBJ1-3; no reliable D call. The CDR3 totals 14 residues. CDR1 and CDR2 (germline): SGHNT, YYREEE (reference sequence). V dropped 1 base and J dropped 2 bases, with 7 bases sitting between them. Based on the CDR3 plus reference TRBV5-4 and TRBJ1-3, the full variable domain is ETGVTQSPTHLIKTRGQQVTLRCSSQSGHNTVSWYQQALGQGPQFIFQYYREEENGRGNFPPRFSGLQFPNYSSELNVNALELDDSALYLCASSLMAAGNTIYFGEGSWLTVV.

The CDR3 DNA is TGTGCCAGCAGCTGGGAGGGAAGATCTGAGCAGTTCTTC. Residues: CASSWEGRSEQFF. The chain is built from TRBV11-1 and TRBJ2-1; TRBD2 matches at 7 bases. Germline V gives CDR1 SGHAT, CDR2 FQDESV (reference sequence). The CDR3 is made up of 13 amino acids. The V and J ends lost 4 bases and 9 bases, in that order; junction bases with no gene match: 6.

The chain is built from TRBV27 and TRBJ2-7; D might be TRBD1 (6 bases). The germline V gene encodes CDR1 MNHEY and CDR2 SMNVEV (reference sequence). V lost 5 bases, J lost 0 bases, and 17 bases lay in between. CDR3 length: 16 residues. The CDR3 sequence is CASSPPGAARSYEQYV. The DNA for the CDR3 is TGTGCCAGCAGTCCCCCAGGGGCGGCACGCTCCTACGAGCAGTACGTC.

The chain combines TRBV12-3 or TRBV12-4 with TRBJ2-5; maybe TRBD2 (5 bases). Deletions cut 4 bases from V and 2 bases from J, with 8 bases between. The CDR3 length is 13 residues. The DNA for the CDR3 is TGTGCCAGCAGTTCGGACTGGCAAGAGACCCAGTACTTC. Its protein product is CASSSDWQETQYF.

In its sample, this clone was seen once. This chain joins TRBV5-4 and TRBJ1-5, with TRBD1 matching over 7 bases. This CDR3 comprises 16 residues. Trimming at V came to 0 bases and at J to 3 bases, leaving 6 bases not matched to a gene. Germline V gives CDR1 SGHNT, CDR2 YYREEE (reference sequence). CDR3 sequence reads: CASSLELDRANQPQHF. CDR3 sequence (DNA): TGTGCCAGCAGCTTGGAACTTGACAGGGCCAATCAGCCCCAGCATTTT.